These 13 T cell receptor beta chains were all obtained from the same sample, sequenced in a study of cytomegalovirus exposure and HLA in healthy donors. Sequenced by immunoSEQ multiplex PCR; TCRdb stores in-frame clones only, minus some. The table lists approximately 39,000 clones, 85% to 95% of them singletons. The sample was PBMCs. Source of these receptors: a man aged 18-30 years in good health and CMV-seronegative.

The chain combines TRBV7-3 with TRBJ2-6, with TRBD2 as a possible D gene (6 bases). This CDR3 has 17 residues. Germline V lookup: CDR1 SGHTA, CDR2 FQGTGA. Trimming removed 6 bases at V and 3 bases at J, with 18 bases between. The CDR3 DNA sequence: TGTGCCAGCAGGAAAGAATCGGGGGTCGGTGGGGCCAACGTCCTGACTTTC. Encoded protein: CASRKESGVGGANVLTF.

The rearrangement uses TRBV9 and TRBJ2-1; D ambiguous. Trimming took 4 bases from V and 10 from J, leaving 15 bases between them. This CDR3 region has 13 residues. Germline V gene data show CDR1 as SGDLS and CDR2 as YYNGEE. The CDR3 region has the DNA TGTGCCAGCAGCCACCCCGTCGAGGCAGAGCAGTTCTTC. Translated, it gives CASSHPVEAEQFF.

The V gene is TRBV7-9, the J gene TRBJ2-5; 10 bases map to TRBD2. The CDR3 is made up of 14 amino acids. The junction had 6 bases not matched to a gene; V was cut back by 9 bases and J by 2 bases. Germline loops: CDR1 SEHNR, CDR2 FQNEAQ (reference sequence). CDR3 protein: CASQKTSGQETQYF. The CDR3 DNA is TGTGCCAGTCAAAAGACTAGCGGGCAAGAGACCCAGTACTTC.

The V and J genes are TRBV9 and TRBJ2-1, with 9 bases matching TRBD1. This CDR3 spans 16 amino acids. The J segment lost 5 bases and the V segment lost 0 bases, leaving 6 bases of the junction unmatched. Germline lookup yields CDR1 SGDLS and CDR2 YYNGEE. CDR3 residues: CASSVARRTGDNEQFF. CDR3 in DNA: TGTGCCAGCAGCGTAGCTCGGAGGACAGGGGACAATGAGCAGTTCTTC.

The chain carries TRBV30 and TRBJ2-5, with D possibly matching TRBD2 (8 bases). The V end lost 4 bases, the J end lost 5 bases, and 14 bases lay between the germline ends. Germline CDR1 is GTSNPN and CDR2 is SVGIG (reference sequence). The CDR3 runs 13 residues. The CDR3 spells CAWTAGGQETQYF. In DNA, the CDR3 is TGTGCCTGGACGGCGGGGGGACAGGAGACCCAGTACTTC.

This sequence joins TRBV7-9 and TRBJ1-1; the match to TRBD1 covers 11 bases. Trimming took 6 bases from V and 1 from J; bases not matched to a gene: 13. In germline, CDR1 is SEHNR, CDR2 FQNEAQ (reference sequence). CDR3 length equals 18 residues. CDR3 coding DNA: TGTGCCAGCAGGGATCGGGAGTGGGACAGGGGGAGGAACACTGAAGCTTTCTTT. Its translation is CASRDREWDRGRNTEAFF.

The chain recombines TRBV29-1 with TRBJ1-4, with D uncertain. The V end lost 2 bases, the J end lost 5 bases, and 9 bases lay between the germline ends. Germline assignment: CDR1 SQVTM and CDR2 ANQGSEA. There are 13 residues in the CDR3. The CDR3 spells CSVEYGGNEKLFF. The CDR3 region has the DNA TGCAGCGTTGAATACGGCGGGAATGAAAAACTGTTTTTT.

This clone was observed a single time. The chain combines TRBV6-1 with TRBJ2-1; the match to TRBD2 covers 9 bases. The CDR3 extends over 15 amino acids. Germline trimming cut 1 base from V and 6 bases from J; bases unmatched to any gene: 4. Germline CDR1 reads MNHNS; CDR2 reads SASEGT. Here the CDR3 reads CASSEESSGGNEQFF. For the CDR3, the DNA is TGTGCCAGCAGTGAAGAGAGTAGCGGGGGCAATGAGCAGTTCTTC.

V and J are TRBV2 and TRBJ1-5; 10 nucleotides agree with TRBD1. Germline loops: CDR1 SNHLY, CDR2 FYNNEI. With 4 bases clipped from V and 7 bases from J, the junction kept 7 bases outside the gene matches. The CDR3 has 15 amino acids. The CDR3 DNA sequence: TGTGCCAGCAGTGTGGGGACAGGGGCTGGCCAGCCCCAGCATTTT. Its protein is CASSVGTGAGQPQHF.

The chain links TRBV27 to TRBJ2-2; D is perhaps TRBD1 (6 bases). The CDR3 loop spans 14 amino acids. V gave up 7 bases and J gave up 1 base, with 10 bases separating them. Looked up from germline, CDR1 is MNHEY and CDR2 is SMNVEV (reference sequence). In nucleotides, the CDR3 is TGTGCCAGCACCGAGGACAGGAACACCGGGGAGCTGTTTTTT. Its translation: CASTEDRNTGELFF.

In nucleotides, the CDR3 is TGTGCCAGCAGCACAGGAGGGGGCTTTGGAAACACCATATATTTT. It is translated as CASSTGGGFGNTIYF. The genes are TRBV11-2 and TRBJ1-3; 7 bases match TRBD1. The V segment lost 5 bases and the J segment 3 bases; nucleotides outside the gene matches: 7. The CDR3 is made up of 15 amino acids. CDR1 and CDR2 from the germline V gene are SGHAT and FQNNGV.

This chain links TRBV6-5 with TRBJ1-2, with 7 bases identical to TRBD1. The CDR3 is made up of 14 amino acids. The junction had 4 bases not matched to a gene; V was cut back by 0 bases and J by 6 bases. In germline, CDR1 is MNHEY, CDR2 SVGAGI. CDR3 in DNA: TGTGCCAGCAGTTACTCCTTAGGGGGCAATGGCTACACCTTC. It specifies CASSYSLGGNGYTF.

The rearrangement links TRBV27 to TRBJ1-2, with a weak D call TRBD1 (6 bases). The CDR3 covers 13 residues. CDR1 is MNHEY and CDR2 is SMNVEV in the germline V gene (reference sequence). With 5 bases removed from V and 5 bases from J, the gap between germline ends came to 12 bases. CDR3 protein: CASSTNGQYGYTF. The CDR3 DNA follows: TGTGCCAGCAGTACAAACGGACAGTATGGCTACACCTTC.